Each of the 11 T cell receptor beta chains below was sequenced from the same sample in a study of T cell responses to AZD1222 COVID-19 vaccine. Generated by immunoSEQ multiplex PCR, the TCRdb table keeps only in-frame clones and is missing some. The sample holds roughly 120,000 clones; 70% to 90% are singletons and the top ten take around 3%. The sequenced sample was peripheral blood, obtained 28 days after the second AZD1222 dose. The receptors shown here come from an adult who received the AZD1222 COVID-19 vaccine.

The chain joins TRBV5-1 to TRBJ1-4; D is undetermined. Germline assignment: CDR1 SGHRS and CDR2 YFSETQ. The CDR3 has 14 residues. V gave up 0 bases and J gave up 5 bases, with 8 bases separating them. In DNA, the CDR3 is TGCGCCAGCAGCTTGGGGGTGGGGAATGAAAAACTGTTTTTT. Encoded protein: CASSLGVGNEKLFF.

The J gene is TRBJ1-2, the V gene TRBV11-3; TRBD1 is a possible D gene (5 bases). This CDR3 spans 14 amino acids. The V end lost 0 bases, the J end lost 6 bases, and 11 bases lay between the germline ends. Germline CDR1 reads SGHNT; CDR2 reads YENEEA. The CDR3 region has the DNA TGTGCCAGCAGCTTAGAGGGACCGGAGCATGGCTACACCTTC. This codes for CASSLEGPEHGYTF.

This clone occurred once. The chain joins TRBV9 to TRBJ2-5; D is undetermined. The CDR3 runs to 13 residues. The V and J ends lost 0 bases and 5 bases respectively, with 8 bases between them. The V gene's germline CDR1 is SGDLS and CDR2 YYNGEE. The CDR3 protein is CASSVGTRETQYF. The CDR3 bases are TGTGCCAGCAGCGTAGGGACCCGGGAGACCCAGTACTTC.

This sequence joins TRBV4-3 and TRBJ1-4, with D maybe TRBD1 (6 bases). Germline CDR1 and CDR2: LGHNA and YSLEER. V shed 5 bases and J shed 3 bases, with 13 bases lying between them. This CDR3 spans 15 amino acids. The CDR3 nucleotides read TGCGCCAGCAGCGCAGGACAGAGCCCTAATGAAAAACTGTTTTTT. Amino acids: CASSAGQSPNEKLFF.

The chain joins TRBV5-1 to TRBJ2-3; D is uncertain. Germline lookup yields CDR1 SGHRS and CDR2 YFSETQ. Trimming shortened V by 1 base and J by 0 bases, and 6 bases separated the two germline ends. This CDR3 is 14 amino acids long. The CDR3 spells CASSLSASTDTQYF. DNA for the CDR3: TGCGCCAGCAGCTTGTCGGCAAGCACAGATACGCAGTATTTT.

The chain is built from TRBV11-3 and TRBJ1-6, with TRBD1 as a possible D gene (5 bases). V was trimmed by 3 bases and J by 8 bases, leaving 14 bases between them. This CDR3 contains 15 residues. Germline values: CDR1 SGHNT, CDR2 YENEEA. The CDR3 bases are TGTGCCAGCAGCTTCGGGTCAACCAGGGATTCACCCCTCCACTTT. This sequence encodes CASSFGSTRDSPLHF.

The V call is TRBV6-6, the J call TRBJ1-5; 8 bases align to TRBD1. The junction had 4 bases not matched to a gene; V was cut back by 6 bases and J by 0 bases. Germline CDR1 reads MNHNY; CDR2 reads SVGAGI (reference sequence). The length of the CDR3 is 15 residues. The CDR3 DNA reads TGTGCCAGCAGCCGTGACAGGGGTAGCAATCAGCCCCAGCATTTT. Its translation: CASSRDRGSNQPQHF.

For the CDR3, the DNA is TGCGCCAGCAAACGGGAGGGGGAGGTGGAGACCCAGTACTTC. It encodes CASKREGEVETQYF. V usage is TRBV10-2 and J usage is TRBJ2-5, with TRBD2 matching over 8 bases. The CDR3 has 14 residues. Germline trimming cut 7 bases from V and 5 bases from J; bases unmatched to any gene: 9. The germline gives CDR1 WSHSY, CDR2 SAAADI.

The V call is TRBV11-2, the J call TRBJ2-5; TRBD2 matches 9 bases. CDR3 length equals 16 residues. CDR1 is SGHAT and CDR2 is FQNNGV in the germline V gene. The junction had 10 bases not matched to a gene; V was cut back by 6 bases and J by 2 bases. The CDR3 protein is CASRSPGLATQETQYF. The CDR3 region has the DNA TGTGCCAGCAGAAGTCCGGGACTAGCAACACAAGAGACCCAGTACTTC.

V is TRBV15 and J is TRBJ2-1, with 7 bases that match TRBD1. Looked up from germline, CDR1 is LNHNV and CDR2 is YYDKDF (reference sequence). V lost 0 bases to trimming and J lost 0 bases; unmatched junction nucleotides: 2. The CDR3 runs 16 residues. CDR3 DNA sequence: TGTGCCACCAGCAGAGACAGGGGGAGCTCCTACAATGAGCAGTTCTTC. It encodes CATSRDRGSSYNEQFF.

This chain links TRBV4-2 with TRBJ2-7, with D possibly matching TRBD2 (5 bases). CDR3 length: 17 amino acids. V was trimmed by 1 base and J by 0 bases, leaving 16 bases between them. Germline assignment: CDR1 LGHNA and CDR2 YNFKEQ. The CDR3 bases are TGTGCCAGCAGCCAAGCTAGCTTACGGATCAGCTCCTACGAGCAGTACTTC. Translated, it gives CASSQASLRISSYEQYF.